This is a list of T cell receptor beta chains from one sample in a study of tumor and adjacent non-tumor tissue in lung cancer. TCRdb ran MiXCR on the multiplex PCR reads and lists one entry per CDR3 protein. The sample lists approximately 76,000 distinct CDR3 sequences, approximately 71% seen once, with roughly 12% in the top ten. Sequenced material: lung tumor tissue. These receptors all come from a woman between 65 and 79 years old with non-small cell lung cancer. The CDR3 runs from the conserved cysteine through the conserved F or W. Each record gives: V gene, J gene, D gene, clone size, CDR3 protein, CDR3 DNA. D genes are given only for firm matches. Clone size appears in some rows only: once, few, many, or a class for an expanded clone.

v_call: TRBV29-1
j_call: TRBJ1-4
d_call: .
clone_size: .
cdr3_aa: CSVDYSAIGREKLFF
cdr3_nt: TGCAGCGTTGACTACTCCGCGATAGGGAGGGAAAAACTGTTTTTT

v_call: TRBV6-5
j_call: TRBJ1-6
d_call: .
clone_size: .
cdr3_aa: CVSSYPPETTDSPLHF
cdr3_nt: TGTGTCAGCAGTTACCCGCCTGAGACAACAGATTCACCCCTCCACTTT

v_call: TRBV10-3
j_call: TRBJ2-3
d_call: TRBD2
clone_size: many
cdr3_aa: CAISEGSGRAIGTDTQYF
cdr3_nt: TGTGCCATCAGTGAAGGTAGCGGGAGGGCAATTGGCACAGATACGCAGTATTTT

v_call: TRBV10-3
j_call: TRBJ1-5
d_call: TRBD1
clone_size: .
cdr3_aa: CVISQGLGQGERQPHHF
cdr3_nt: TGTGTCATCTCCCAGGGGTTGGGACAGGGTGAACGCCAGCCCCATCATTTT

v_call: TRBV10-1
j_call: TRBJ2-3
d_call: .
clone_size: .
cdr3_aa: CASSGRGGADTQYF
cdr3_nt: TGTGCCAGCAGCGGGAGAGGGGGCGCAGATACGCAGTATTTT

v_call: TRBV29-1
j_call: TRBJ2-7
d_call: .
clone_size: .
cdr3_aa: CSVLRGGQGTYEQCF
cdr3_nt: TGCAGCGTTCTACGGGGAGGCCAGGGGACTTACGAGCAGTGTTTC

v_call: TRBV13
j_call: TRBJ2-7
d_call: TRBD2
clone_size: once
cdr3_aa: CTSSFGTSGDSYEQCF
cdr3_nt: TGTACCAGCAGCTTCGGGACTAGCGGGGACTCCTACGAGCAGTGCTTC

v_call: TRBV6-6
j_call: TRBJ2-1
d_call: .
clone_size: .
cdr3_aa: CASSNSTGRSYDEQFF
cdr3_nt: TGTGCCAGCAGTAACAGTACAGGGAGGTCCTACGATGAGCAGTTCTTC

v_call: TRBV29-1
j_call: TRBJ2-7
d_call: .
clone_size: .
cdr3_aa: CNADSGSWGNEQYF
cdr3_nt: TGCAACGCTGATTCGGGAAGCTGGGGGAACGAGCAGTACTTC

v_call: TRBV5-5
j_call: TRBJ1-2
d_call: .
clone_size: .
cdr3_aa: CASSRETMDNYGYTF
cdr3_nt: TGTGCCAGCAGCCGTGAGACAATGGATAACTATGGCTACACCTTC

v_call: TRBV11-2
j_call: TRBJ2-1
d_call: .
clone_size: .
cdr3_aa: CVSSPEGGRNNEQFF
cdr3_nt: TGTGTCAGCAGTCCCGAAGGTGGGAGGAATAATGAGCAGTTCTTC

v_call: TRBV11-2
j_call: TRBJ2-1
d_call: TRBD2
clone_size: many
cdr3_aa: CASSYVAGGSYEQFF
cdr3_nt: TGTGCCAGCTCTTATGTAGCGGGAGGTAGCTATGAGCAGTTCTTC

v_call: TRBV6-5
j_call: TRBJ2-2
d_call: TRBD1
clone_size: .
cdr3_aa: CASQGVRSDTGEPFF
cdr3_nt: TGTGCCAGCCAGGGGGTGCGTTCGGACACCGGGGAGCCGTTTTTT

v_call: TRBV4-2
j_call: TRBJ2-1
d_call: TRBD1
clone_size: .
cdr3_aa: CASSRAAGGGEQFF
cdr3_nt: TGTGCTAGCAGCCGAGCCGCAGGGGGCGGGGAGCAGTTCTTC

v_call: TRBV4-2
j_call: TRBJ1-1
d_call: .
clone_size: .
cdr3_aa: CASSQGDIMKTEAFF
cdr3_nt: TGTGCCAGCAGCCAAGGGGACATCATGAAAACTGAAGCTTTTTTT

v_call: TRBV2
j_call: TRBJ1-4
d_call: .
clone_size: .
cdr3_aa: CASSENRFAHGEKLFF
cdr3_nt: TGTGCCAGCAGTGAAAACCGTTTCGCCCACGGGGAAAAACTGTTCTTT

v_call: TRBV12-3/TRBV12-4
j_call: TRBJ2-3
d_call: .
clone_size: .
cdr3_aa: CAASGTTDTHYF
cdr3_nt: TGTGCCGCCTCCGGAACCACCGATACACACTATTTT

v_call: TRBV6-1
j_call: TRBJ1-1
d_call: TRBD1
clone_size: .
cdr3_aa: CASSELQGTTDAFF
cdr3_nt: TGTGCCAGCAGTGAATTACAGGGGACCACTGATGCTTTCTTC

v_call: TRBV9
j_call: TRBJ2-2
d_call: .
clone_size: many
cdr3_aa: CASSVDWNTGELFF
cdr3_nt: TGTGCCAGCAGCGTTGACTGGAACACCGGGGAGCTGTTTTTT

v_call: TRBV29-1
j_call: TRBJ1-1
d_call: .
clone_size: .
cdr3_aa: CSVPTRTHETFF
cdr3_nt: TGCAGCGTACCTACCAGGACACATGAAACTTTCTTT

v_call: TRBV6-5
j_call: TRBJ2-5
d_call: .
clone_size: .
cdr3_aa: CASSPNWGEGRETQNF
cdr3_nt: TGTGCCAGCAGCCCCAATTGGGGCGAGGGCAGGGAGACCCAGAACTTC

v_call: TRBV20-1
j_call: TRBJ2-5
d_call: TRBD2
clone_size: .
cdr3_aa: CSARDRGRLAGEETQYF
cdr3_nt: TGCAGTGCCAGAGACCGAGGGCGACTAGCGGGAGAAGAGACCCAGTACTTC

v_call: TRBV11-3
j_call: TRBJ2-1
d_call: TRBD2
clone_size: .
cdr3_aa: CASSLDGAGGFHEQFF
cdr3_nt: TGTGCCAGCAGCTTAGACGGAGCGGGAGGTTTTCATGAGCAGTTCTTC

v_call: TRBV20-1
j_call: TRBJ2-1
d_call: TRBD2
clone_size: .
cdr3_aa: CSAREEGLAEYNEQLF
cdr3_nt: TGCAGCGCTAGAGAGGAAGGACTAGCGGAATACAATGAGCAGTTATTC

v_call: TRBV5-1
j_call: TRBJ1-4
d_call: .
clone_size: few
cdr3_aa: CASSFRDGEDEKLFF
cdr3_nt: TGCGCCAGCAGCTTCCGGGACGGGGAGGATGAAAAACTGTTTTTT

v_call: TRBV28
j_call: TRBJ2-5
d_call: .
clone_size: many
cdr3_aa: CASRGETQYF
cdr3_nt: TGTGCCAGCAGGGGGGAGACCCAGTACTTC

v_call: TRBV29-1
j_call: TRBJ2-5
d_call: .
clone_size: .
cdr3_aa: CSVVAAVGWEAQYF
cdr3_nt: TGCAGCGTTGTGGCAGCCGTGGGATGGGAGGCCCAGTACTTC

v_call: TRBV29-1
j_call: TRBJ2-1
d_call: .
clone_size: once
cdr3_aa: CSADGDGYERFF
cdr3_nt: TGCAGCGCTGATGGGGATGGGTATGAGCGGTTCTTC

v_call: TRBV7-8
j_call: TRBJ1-3
d_call: .
clone_size: .
cdr3_aa: CANSLGVTGNTIYF
cdr3_nt: TGTGCGAACAGCCTTGGGGTAACCGGAAACACCATATATTTT

v_call: TRBV5-4
j_call: TRBJ2-1
d_call: .
clone_size: .
cdr3_aa: CVSSSDDNEQFF
cdr3_nt: TGTGTCAGCAGCTCGGACGACAATGAGCAGTTCTTC

v_call: TRBV5-4
j_call: TRBJ1-2
d_call: TRBD1
clone_size: many
cdr3_aa: CASSSQTGVRSYGYTF
cdr3_nt: TGTGCCAGCAGCTCCCAGACAGGGGTGCGGAGTTATGGCTACACCTTC

v_call: TRBV10-2
j_call: TRBJ2-3
d_call: .
clone_size: .
cdr3_aa: CANRAASSEGRDTQYF
cdr3_nt: TGCGCCAACAGGGCGGCCTCCAGCGAGGGGAGAGATACGCAGTATTTT

v_call: TRBV10-3
j_call: TRBJ2-1
d_call: TRBD1
clone_size: .
cdr3_aa: CGISGGQGAVNNEQFF
cdr3_nt: TGTGGCATCAGTGGCGGGCAGGGGGCGGTTAACAATGAGCAGTTCTTC

v_call: TRBV12-3/TRBV12-4
j_call: TRBJ1-4
d_call: .
clone_size: .
cdr3_aa: CAGKLSKGLFF
cdr3_nt: TGTGCCGGCAAGCTCTCCAAGGGACTGTTTTTT

v_call: TRBV4-2
j_call: TRBJ2-6
d_call: .
clone_size: few
cdr3_aa: CASSPNEGRGANVLTF
cdr3_nt: TGTGCCAGCAGCCCAAACGAGGGGCGGGGGGCCAACGTCCTGACTTTC

v_call: TRBV10-2
j_call: TRBJ2-2
d_call: .
clone_size: .
cdr3_aa: CADLTEGLTTGELFF
cdr3_nt: TGCGCCGATCTAACAGAGGGCCTCACCACCGGGGAGTTGTTTTTT

v_call: TRBV6-5
j_call: TRBJ1-2
d_call: .
clone_size: .
cdr3_aa: CASSFLRDGINYGYTF
cdr3_nt: TGTGCCAGCAGTTTCCTCCGGGACGGTATTAACTATGGCTACACTTTC

v_call: TRBV11-1
j_call: TRBJ2-1
d_call: .
clone_size: .
cdr3_aa: CASSLAIASLYNEQFF
cdr3_nt: TGTGCCAGCAGCTTAGCCATAGCGAGCCTATACAATGAGCAGTTCTTC

v_call: TRBV7-8
j_call: TRBJ1-2
d_call: .
clone_size: .
cdr3_aa: CASRIVASYGYTF
cdr3_nt: TGTGCCAGCAGGATTGTGGCCTCCTATGGCTACACCTTC

v_call: TRBV19
j_call: TRBJ2-4
d_call: .
clone_size: many
cdr3_aa: CASSTRERDIQYF
cdr3_nt: TGTGCCAGTAGTACTCGGGAGAGGGACATTCAGTACTTC

v_call: TRBV29-1
j_call: TRBJ2-1
d_call: .
clone_size: .
cdr3_aa: CSTSGLNNEQFF
cdr3_nt: TGCAGCACCTCCGGACTAAACAATGAGCAGTTCTTC

v_call: TRBV29-1
j_call: TRBJ1-1
d_call: .
clone_size: .
cdr3_aa: CSVVPLAGPTETFF
cdr3_nt: TGCAGCGTTGTTCCCCTGGCAGGCCCCACTGAAACTTTCTTT

v_call: TRBV6-5
j_call: TRBJ2-7
d_call: .
clone_size: many
cdr3_aa: CASSPEAVRFEQYF
cdr3_nt: TGTGCCAGCAGTCCAGAAGCGGTACGGTTCGAGCAGTACTTC

v_call: TRBV10-3
j_call: TRBJ2-1
d_call: TRBD2
clone_size: many
cdr3_aa: CAISVERESNNEQFF
cdr3_nt: TGTGCCATCAGCGTCGAGCGGGAGTCGAACAATGAGCAGTTCTTC

v_call: TRBV5-6
j_call: TRBJ2-1
d_call: TRBD2
clone_size: .
cdr3_aa: CTSSLDWLGGRGNEQFF
cdr3_nt: TGTACCAGCAGCTTGGATTGGTTGGGCGGGAGGGGAAATGAGCAGTTCTTC

v_call: TRBV10-1
j_call: TRBJ2-7
d_call: .
clone_size: .
cdr3_aa: CANSEWQGTSKQYF
cdr3_nt: TGCGCCAACAGTGAGTGGCAGGGGACGAGTAAGCAGTACTTC

v_call: TRBV7-9
j_call: TRBJ2-5
d_call: .
clone_size: .
cdr3_aa: CASSPRCQNQETQNF
cdr3_nt: TGTGCCAGCAGCCCCCGATGCCAGAACCAAGAGACCCAGAACTTC

v_call: TRBV29-1
j_call: TRBJ2-5
d_call: .
clone_size: .
cdr3_aa: CSAEDGAGETQYF
cdr3_nt: TGCAGCGCCGAGGACGGCGCCGGGGAGACCCAATACTTC

v_call: TRBV4-1
j_call: TRBJ2-3
d_call: .
clone_size: .
cdr3_aa: CASSQTRLTGPSDIQYF
cdr3_nt: TGCGCCAGCAGCCAAACCAGGTTGACAGGACCCTCGGATATTCAGTATTTT